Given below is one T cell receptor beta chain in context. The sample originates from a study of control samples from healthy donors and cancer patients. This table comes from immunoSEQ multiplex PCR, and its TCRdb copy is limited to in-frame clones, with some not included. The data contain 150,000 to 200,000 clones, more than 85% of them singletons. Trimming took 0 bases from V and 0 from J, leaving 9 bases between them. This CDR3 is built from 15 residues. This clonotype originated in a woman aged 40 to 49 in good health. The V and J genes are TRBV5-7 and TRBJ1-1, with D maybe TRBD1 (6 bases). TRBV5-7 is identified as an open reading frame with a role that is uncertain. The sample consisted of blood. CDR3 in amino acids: CASSLVGGMNTEAFF. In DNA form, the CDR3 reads TGTGCCAGCAGCTTGGTCGGGGGCATGAACACTGAAGCTTTCTTT.